A single sample gave rise to the 5 T cell receptor beta chains below, sequenced in a study of blood T cell repertoires in COVID-19. TCRdb's copy holds only in-frame clones and misses some; the assay was immunoSEQ multiplex PCR. Among hundreds of thousands of clones listed, over 75% were seen once. The sample comprised peripheral blood. These receptor sequences come from a woman in her fifties or sixties with COVID-19, enrolled during active disease.

V is TRBV19 and J is TRBJ1-1; D is undetermined. Trimming took off 2 bases at V and 6 bases at J, with 13 bases between the two ends. In germline, CDR1 is LNHDA, CDR2 SQIVND (reference sequence). The CDR3 loop spans 14 amino acids. As DNA, the CDR3 is TGTGCCAGTAGTATAAGTCAGGTGAAGGCTGAAGCTTTCTTT. It encodes CASSISQVKAEAFF.

The rearrangement links TRBV10-3 to TRBJ2-5; TRBD2 matches 7 bases. CDR3 length: 15 amino acids. V dropped 2 bases and J dropped 1; count of bases not matched to a gene: 4. Germline V lookup: CDR1 ENHRY, CDR2 SYGVKD. CDR3 nucleotide sequence: TGTGCCATCAGTGAGGGGGCTAGCGGCCAAGAGACCCAGTACTTC. This translates into CAISEGASGQETQYF.

V usage is TRBV5-1 and J usage is TRBJ1-1; weak D call: TRBD1 (6 bases). The CDR3 contains 14 residues. Trimming left V 5 bases short and J 1 base short, with 12 bases between. In germline, CDR1 is SGHRS, CDR2 YFSETQ. The CDR3 region is CASSREGENTEAFF. The CDR3 nucleotides are TGCGCCAGCAGTAGGGAGGGGGAGAACACTGAAGCTTTCTTT.

This chain joins TRBV10-2 and TRBJ2-2, with D unclear. Trimming stripped 8 bases from V and 9 bases from J, with 16 bases between. The CDR3 has 13 residues. The germline V gene encodes CDR1 WSHSY and CDR2 SAAADI. The chain's CDR3 is CASSFGPPRELFF. The CDR3 DNA is TGCGCCAGCTCCTTCGGTCCACCCCGGGAGCTGTTTTTT.

The CDR3 DNA reads TGCGCCAGCAGGAGACAGGGGGCGGGTGATACGCAGTATTTT. Protein sequence: CASRRQGAGDTQYF. The chain joins TRBV5-1 to TRBJ2-3, with TRBD1 matching 10 bases. This CDR3 region has 14 residues. Germline V gene sequence: CDR1 SGHRS, CDR2 YFSETQ. V was clipped by 5 bases and J by 6 bases; unmatched bases: 6.